What follows is one TCR beta chain and its context. As for time point: sample taken at primary tumor resection. No cells were sorted before sequencing. The whole RNA sequenced was extracted from tumor, nontumor lung or frozen PBMC. Each TCR cDNA molecule bore a unique molecular identifier. TCRdb passed the 5' RACE reads through MiXCR, listing each CDR3 protein once. The top ten clones hold about 7.1% of a sample with roughly 100,000 distinct CDR3 sequences, approximately 8.9% of them seen once. This sample is drawn from a study of spatial heterogeneity in lung cancer. Study details: The study consistently detected more beta-chain than alpha-chain sequences. The study observed each unique TCR and UMI combination more than ten times on average in raw reads.

The CDR3 loop spans 14 amino acids. V lost 2 bases and J lost 4, with 11 bases in between. Germline V gene lookup returns CDR1 MNHEY and CDR2 SVGAGI. The TCR comes from a male donor with early-stage non-small cell lung cancer. The specimen was PBMCs, collected at surgery. The V call is TRBV6-5, the J call TRBJ1-1; D might be TRBD1 (6 bases). CDR3 sequence (DNA): TGTGCCAGCAGTTACGGGAGGGGGAGCACTGAAGCTTTCTTT. Amino acid sequence: CASSYGRGSTEAFF.